These T cell receptor beta chains were read from a single sample in a study of T cell changes during pregnancy in multiple sclerosis. The protocol was immunoSEQ multiplex PCR, while the TCRdb copy is restricted to in-frame clones and leaves out a portion. The data contain roughly 80,000 clones, approximately 92% of them seen just once; the ten biggest clones take up under 1.3%. Sequencing used peripheral blood, obtained in the first trimester of pregnancy. Source of these receptors: a female donor with multiple sclerosis, enrolled in a pregnancy study. Both conserved end residues are trimmed from each CDR3.

TRBJ2-5 | TRBV7-3 | ASSLSPQGTKY
TRBJ1-6 | TRBV21-1 | ASSTRVWNSPLH
TRBJ1-3 | TRBV13 | ASKGVRGNTIY
TRBJ1-5 | TRBV19 | ASSIRGGDGNQPQH
TRBJ2-7 | TRBV4-1 | ASSQERTGLAAMNYEQY
TRBJ2-2 | TRBV19 | ASSARTGGAATGELF
TRBJ1-2 | TRBV5-4 | ASSFTDRNYGYT
TRBJ2-7 | TRBV7-9 | ASSFGVGAESYEQY
TRBJ2-1 | TRBV19 | ASSIWRGARLDNEQF
TRBJ2-5 | TRBV5-1 | ASSLAAGRETQY
TRBJ2-5 | TRBV7-7 | ASTGARSTTQY
TRBJ1-5 | TRBV18 | ASSREGHSNQPQH
TRBJ2-7 | TRBV13 | ASSYPGQGLYEQY
TRBJ2-1 | TRBV7-8 | ASSSPLKAGGPSNEQF
TRBJ1-6 | TRBV5-5 | ASSLLQGNSPLH
TRBJ1-6 | TRBV7-2 | ASSPTVGGQNSYNSPLH
TRBJ2-7 | TRBV6-5 | ASSRTSGGPYEQY
TRBJ1-2 | TRBV9 | ASSVGQANNGYT
TRBJ2-5 | TRBV4-1 | ASSQPGGETQY
TRBJ2-3 | TRBV27 | ASSFSRVLAGEGDTQY
TRBJ2-6 | TRBV28 | ASSSTSLVPSGANVLT
TRBJ2-2 | TRBV29-1 | SVPRYGTVNTGELF
TRBJ2-1 | TRBV2 | ASKENSGGEQF
TRBJ2-7 | TRBV29-1 | SVDGQGANEQY
TRBJ2-7 | TRBV28 | ASRGRTSGSSRYEQY
TRBJ1-3 | TRBV11-2 | ASRKIGAYTIY
TRBJ1-2 | TRBV7-9 | ASSADRDTLYGYT
TRBJ1-5 | TRBV28 | ASSSFPGTGGHNQPQH
TRBJ2-2 | TRBV6-6 | ASTQTSGRGGELF
TRBJ1-2 | TRBV25-1 | ASSGGGYGYT
TRBJ1-2 | TRBV18 | ASSPFAEGYT
TRBJ2-7 | TRBV29-1 | SVRQGSYEQY
TRBJ1-2 | TRBV10-2 | ASSDRPRVGYT
TRBJ2-7 | TRBV27 | ASSLSIFEKEN
TRBJ2-3 | TRBV2 | ASLDRGGTDTQY
TRBJ2-2 | TRBV11-2 | ASSLLGNTGELF
TRBJ2-2 | TRBV14 | ASSLLAGVGTGELF
TRBJ2-2 | TRBV19 | ASSTRTGELF
TRBJ1-4 | TRBV7-8 | ASSSGQGDEKLF
TRBJ1-2 | TRBV30 | AWSPRGRGLYGYT
TRBJ2-2 | TRBV7-9 | ASLGVSTNTGELF
TRBJ2-5 | TRBV19 | ASSMVGGHQETQY
TRBJ1-6 | TRBV7-9 | ASSKGQGFDSPLH
TRBJ2-6 | TRBV11-3 | ASSPGGSGANVLT
TRBJ1-2 | TRBV7-9 | ASNGDTSYGYT
TRBJ1-2 | TRBV27 | ASRQGAWGYT
TRBJ2-7 | TRBV5-1 | ASSLSGRGDEQY
TRBJ2-3 | TRBV5-1 | ASSLATTTDTQY
TRBJ2-4 | TRBV4-1 | ASSQEGWDRDANIQY
TRBJ2-3 | TRBV4-1 | ASSQEGLAVLDADTQY
TRBJ2-5 | TRBV10-1 | ASSEGIAGQGVGETQY
TRBJ2-1 | TRBV15 | ATSLLVSLNEQF
TRBJ2-3 | TRBV13 | ASSWDRGMTDTQY